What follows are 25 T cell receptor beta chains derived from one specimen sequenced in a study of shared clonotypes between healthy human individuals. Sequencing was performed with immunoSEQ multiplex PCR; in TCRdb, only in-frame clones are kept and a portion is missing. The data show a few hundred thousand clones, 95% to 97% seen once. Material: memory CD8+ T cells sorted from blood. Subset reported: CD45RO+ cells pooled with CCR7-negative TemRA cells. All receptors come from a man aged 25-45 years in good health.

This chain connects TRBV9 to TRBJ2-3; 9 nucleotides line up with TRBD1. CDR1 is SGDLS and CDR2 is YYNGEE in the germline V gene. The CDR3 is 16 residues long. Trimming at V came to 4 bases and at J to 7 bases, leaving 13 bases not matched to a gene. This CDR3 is CASSPSSGTGLYTQYF. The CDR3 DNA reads TGTGCCAGCAGCCCCTCCTCCGGGACAGGGCTCTATACGCAGTATTTT.

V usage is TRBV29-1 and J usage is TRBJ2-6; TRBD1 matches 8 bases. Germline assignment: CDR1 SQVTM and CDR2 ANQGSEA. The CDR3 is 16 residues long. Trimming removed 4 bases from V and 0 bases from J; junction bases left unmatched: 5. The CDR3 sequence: CSVANTGGSGANVLTF. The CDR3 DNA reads TGCAGCGTTGCTAACACAGGGGGCTCTGGGGCCAACGTCCTGACTTTC.

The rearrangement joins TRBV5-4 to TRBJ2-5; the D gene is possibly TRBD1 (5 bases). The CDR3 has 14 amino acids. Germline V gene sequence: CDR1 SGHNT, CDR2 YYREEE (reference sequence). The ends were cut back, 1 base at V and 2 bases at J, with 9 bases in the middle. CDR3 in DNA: TGTGCCAGCAGCTTGAAGACAGTACAAGAGACCCAGTACTTC. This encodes CASSLKTVQETQYF.

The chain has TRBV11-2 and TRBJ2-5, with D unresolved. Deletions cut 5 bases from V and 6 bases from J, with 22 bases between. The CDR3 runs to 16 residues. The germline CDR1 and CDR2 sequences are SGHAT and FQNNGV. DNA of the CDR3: TGTGCCAGCAGCCGATCTATCGACGTAATGAGGCAGACCCAGTACTTC. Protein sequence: CASSRSIDVMRQTQYF.

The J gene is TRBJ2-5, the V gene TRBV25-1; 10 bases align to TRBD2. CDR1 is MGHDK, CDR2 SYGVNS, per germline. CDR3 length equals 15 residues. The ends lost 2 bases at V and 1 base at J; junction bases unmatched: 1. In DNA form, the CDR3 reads TGTGCCAGCAGTGAACTAGCGGGAGTCCAAGAGACCCAGTACTTC. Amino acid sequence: CASSELAGVQETQYF.

The CDR3 sequence is CASSLPLGGRWEKLFF. The CDR3 DNA follows: TGTGCCAGCAGTTTACCCCTCGGGGGGCGTTGGGAAAAACTGTTTTTT. The gene calls are TRBV28 and TRBJ1-4; possibly TRBD1 for D (6 bases). Trimming stripped 2 bases from V and 8 bases from J, with 18 bases between. The CDR3 length is 16 residues. Germline CDR1 is MDHEN and CDR2 is SYDVKM.

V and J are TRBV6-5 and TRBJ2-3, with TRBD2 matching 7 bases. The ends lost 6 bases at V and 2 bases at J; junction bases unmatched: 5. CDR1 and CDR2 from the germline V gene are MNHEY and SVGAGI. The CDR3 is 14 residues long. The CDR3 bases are TGTGCCAGCAGAAGGGAGGGCCTCACAGATACGCAGTATTTT. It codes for CASRREGLTDTQYF.

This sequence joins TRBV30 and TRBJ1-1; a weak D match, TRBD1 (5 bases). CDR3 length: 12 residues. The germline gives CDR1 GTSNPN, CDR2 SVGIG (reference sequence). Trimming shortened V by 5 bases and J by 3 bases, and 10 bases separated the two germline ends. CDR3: CAWGDGHTEAFF. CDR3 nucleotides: TGTGCCTGGGGGGACGGACACACTGAAGCTTTCTTT.

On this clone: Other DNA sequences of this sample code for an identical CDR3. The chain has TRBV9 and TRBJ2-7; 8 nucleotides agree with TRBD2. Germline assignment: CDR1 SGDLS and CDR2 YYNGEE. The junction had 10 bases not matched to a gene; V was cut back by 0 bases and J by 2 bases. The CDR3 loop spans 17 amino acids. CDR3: CASSVGAGGGSAYEQYF. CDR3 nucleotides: TGTGCCAGCAGCGTAGGTGCGGGAGGAGGTAGCGCCTACGAGCAGTACTTC.

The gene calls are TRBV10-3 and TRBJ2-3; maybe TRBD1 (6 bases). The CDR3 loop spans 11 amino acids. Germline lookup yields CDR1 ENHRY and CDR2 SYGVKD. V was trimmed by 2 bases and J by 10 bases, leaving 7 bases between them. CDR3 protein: CAISETGPQYF. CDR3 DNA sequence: TGTGCCATCAGTGAGACAGGGCCGCAGTATTTT.

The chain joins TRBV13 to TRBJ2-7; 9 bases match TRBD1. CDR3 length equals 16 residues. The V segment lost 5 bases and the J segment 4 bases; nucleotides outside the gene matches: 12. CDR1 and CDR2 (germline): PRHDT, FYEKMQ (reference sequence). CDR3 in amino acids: CASSLREQGALYEQYF. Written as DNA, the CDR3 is TGTGCCAGCAGCCTCCGCGAACAGGGGGCGTTATACGAGCAGTACTTC.

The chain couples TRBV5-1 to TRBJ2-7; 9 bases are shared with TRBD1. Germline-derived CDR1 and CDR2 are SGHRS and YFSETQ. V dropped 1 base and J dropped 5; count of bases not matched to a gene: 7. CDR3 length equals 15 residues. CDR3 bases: TGCGCCAGCAGCTTGCTATATACAGGGGGCCACGAGCAGTACTTC. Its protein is CASSLLYTGGHEQYF.

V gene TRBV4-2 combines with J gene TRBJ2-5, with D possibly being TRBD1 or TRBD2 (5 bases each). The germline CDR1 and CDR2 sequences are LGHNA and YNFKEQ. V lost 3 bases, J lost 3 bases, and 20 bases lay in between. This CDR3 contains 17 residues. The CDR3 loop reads CASSQARGGGMEETQYF. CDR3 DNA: TGTGCCAGCAGCCAGGCCCGGGGTGGGGGAATGGAAGAGACCCAGTACTTC.

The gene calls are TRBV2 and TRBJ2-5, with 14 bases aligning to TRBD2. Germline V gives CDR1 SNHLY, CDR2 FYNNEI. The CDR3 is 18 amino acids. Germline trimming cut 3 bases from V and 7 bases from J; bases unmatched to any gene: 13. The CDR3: CASSDRLAGGPLSGTQYF. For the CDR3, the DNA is TGTGCCAGCAGTGATCGACTAGCGGGAGGGCCTTTGAGTGGGACCCAGTACTTC. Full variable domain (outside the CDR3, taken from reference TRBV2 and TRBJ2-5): EPEVTQTPSHQVTQMGQEVILRCVPISNHLYFYWYRQILGQKVEFLVSFYNNEISEKSEIFDDQFSVERPDGSNFTLKIRSTKLEDSAMYFCASSDRLAGGPLSGTQYFGPGTRLLVL.

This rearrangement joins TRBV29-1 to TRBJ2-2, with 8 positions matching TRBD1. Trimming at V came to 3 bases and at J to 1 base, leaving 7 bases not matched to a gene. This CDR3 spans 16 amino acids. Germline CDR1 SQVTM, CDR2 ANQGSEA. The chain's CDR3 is CSVELAGGLNTGELFF. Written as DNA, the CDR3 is TGCAGCGTTGAGCTTGCAGGGGGCTTGAACACCGGGGAGCTGTTTTTT.

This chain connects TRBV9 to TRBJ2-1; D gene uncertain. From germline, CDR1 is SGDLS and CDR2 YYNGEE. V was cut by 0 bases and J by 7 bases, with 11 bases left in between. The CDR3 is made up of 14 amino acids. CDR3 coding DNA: TGTGCCAGCAGCGTAGCAGTCGCGCGGAATGAGCAGTTCTTC. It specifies CASSVAVARNEQFF. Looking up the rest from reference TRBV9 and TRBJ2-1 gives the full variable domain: DSGVTQTPKHLITATGQRVTLRCSPRSGDLSVYWYQQSLDQGLQFLIQYYNGEERAKGNILERFSAQQFPDLHSELNLSSLELGDSALYFCASSVAVARNEQFFGPGTRLTVL.

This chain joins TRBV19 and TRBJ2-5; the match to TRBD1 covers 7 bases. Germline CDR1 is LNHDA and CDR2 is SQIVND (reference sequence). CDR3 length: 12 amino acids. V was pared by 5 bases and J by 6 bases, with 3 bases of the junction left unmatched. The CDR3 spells CASSPQGKTQYF. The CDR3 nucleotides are TGTGCCAGTAGTCCACAGGGGAAGACCCAGTACTTC.

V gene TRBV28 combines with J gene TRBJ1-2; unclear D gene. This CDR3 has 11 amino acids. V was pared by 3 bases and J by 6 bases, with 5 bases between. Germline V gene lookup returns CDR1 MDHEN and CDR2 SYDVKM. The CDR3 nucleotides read TGTGCCAGCAGTTTCAGAAATGGCTACACCTTC. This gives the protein CASSFRNGYTF.

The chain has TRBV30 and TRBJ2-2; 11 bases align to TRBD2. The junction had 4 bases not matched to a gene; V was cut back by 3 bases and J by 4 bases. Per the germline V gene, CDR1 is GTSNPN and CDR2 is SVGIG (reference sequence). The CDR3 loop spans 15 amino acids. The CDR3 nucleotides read TGTGCCTGGAGCCCGGGACTAGCGGCCACCGGGGAGCTGTTTTTT. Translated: CAWSPGLAATGELFF.

CDR3 sequence (DNA): TGCGCCAGCAGCTTAGGACTAGCGGGAGAGGGTACGCAGTATTTT. Its protein product is CASSLGLAGEGTQYF. The gene calls are TRBV5-1 and TRBJ2-3; 13 bases are a match to TRBD2. CDR3 size: 15 residues. V lost 2 bases, J lost 8 bases, and 5 bases stayed unmatched. The germline V gene encodes CDR1 SGHRS and CDR2 YFSETQ.

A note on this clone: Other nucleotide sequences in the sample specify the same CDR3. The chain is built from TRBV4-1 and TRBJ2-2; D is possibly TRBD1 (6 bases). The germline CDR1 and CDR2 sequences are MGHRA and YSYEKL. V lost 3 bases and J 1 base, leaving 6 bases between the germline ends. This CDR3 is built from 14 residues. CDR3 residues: CASSQGQNTGELFF. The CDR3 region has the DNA TGCGCCAGCAGCCAGGGACAGAACACCGGGGAGCTGTTTTTT.

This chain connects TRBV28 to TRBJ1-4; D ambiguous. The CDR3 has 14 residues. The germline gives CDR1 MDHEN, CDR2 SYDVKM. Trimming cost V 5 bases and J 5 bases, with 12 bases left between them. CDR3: CASSPRSVNEKLFF. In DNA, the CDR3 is TGTGCCAGCAGTCCCCGATCTGTCAATGAAAAACTGTTTTTT.

The CDR3 coding sequence is TGTGCCAGCTTCCAAAGGTCAGGGGCGAATCAGCCCCAGCATTTT. Translated: CASFQRSGANQPQHF. The gene calls are TRBV6-6 and TRBJ1-5, with D perhaps TRBD1 (6 bases). The CDR3 totals 15 residues. Germline-derived CDR1 and CDR2 are MNHNY and SVGAGI (reference sequence). The V gene lost 8 bases and the J gene lost 4 bases, with 18 bases spanning the gap.

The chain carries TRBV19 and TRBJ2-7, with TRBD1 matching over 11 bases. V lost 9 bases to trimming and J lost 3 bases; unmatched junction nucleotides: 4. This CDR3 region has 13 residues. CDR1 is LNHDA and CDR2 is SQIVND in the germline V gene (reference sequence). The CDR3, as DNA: TGTGCCAGCACGGGACAGGGGGGCTACGAGCAGTACTTC. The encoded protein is CASTGQGGYEQYF.

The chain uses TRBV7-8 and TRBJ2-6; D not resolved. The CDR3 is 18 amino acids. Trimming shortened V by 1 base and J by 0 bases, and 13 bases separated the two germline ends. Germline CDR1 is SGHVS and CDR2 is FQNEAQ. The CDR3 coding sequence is TGTGCCAGCAGCTTAGACCCCCTGCTCCTCTCTGGGGCCAACGTCCTGACTTTC. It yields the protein CASSLDPLLLSGANVLTF.